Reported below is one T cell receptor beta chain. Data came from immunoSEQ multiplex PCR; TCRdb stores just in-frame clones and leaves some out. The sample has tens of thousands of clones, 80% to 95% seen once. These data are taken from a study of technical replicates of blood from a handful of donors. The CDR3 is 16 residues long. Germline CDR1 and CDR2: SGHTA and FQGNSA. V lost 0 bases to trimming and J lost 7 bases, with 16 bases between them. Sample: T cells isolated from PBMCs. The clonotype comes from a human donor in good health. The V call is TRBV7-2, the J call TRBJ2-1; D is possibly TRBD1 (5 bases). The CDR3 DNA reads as TGTGCCAGCAGCTTAGCGTCGCAGGGATCGAAGAATGAGCAGTTCTTC. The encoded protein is CASSLASQGSKNEQFF.